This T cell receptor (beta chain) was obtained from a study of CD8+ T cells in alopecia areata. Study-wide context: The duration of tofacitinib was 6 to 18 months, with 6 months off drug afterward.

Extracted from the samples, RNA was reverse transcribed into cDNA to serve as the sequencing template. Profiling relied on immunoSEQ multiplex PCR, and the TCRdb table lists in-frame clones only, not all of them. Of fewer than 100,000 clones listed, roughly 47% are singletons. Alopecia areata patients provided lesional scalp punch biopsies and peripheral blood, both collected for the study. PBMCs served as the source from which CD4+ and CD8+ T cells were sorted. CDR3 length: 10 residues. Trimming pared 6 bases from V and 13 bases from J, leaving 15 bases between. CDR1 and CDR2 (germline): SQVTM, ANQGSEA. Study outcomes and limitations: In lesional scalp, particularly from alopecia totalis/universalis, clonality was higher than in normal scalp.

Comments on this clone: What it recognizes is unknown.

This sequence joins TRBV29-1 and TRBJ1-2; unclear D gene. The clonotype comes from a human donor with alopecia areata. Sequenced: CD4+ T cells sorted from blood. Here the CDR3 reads CSVGTESSTF. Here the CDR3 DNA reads TGCAGCGTCGGTACTGAGTCCTCCACCTTC.